This T cell receptor beta chain stems from a study of patients and donors after allogeneic stem cell transplantation. TCRdb re-derived calls from the RT-PCR reads in MiXCR, one entry per CDR3 protein. Of about 410,000 distinct CDR3 sequences in the sample, 16% were seen once. From germline, CDR1 is MNHEY and CDR2 SMNVEV (reference sequence). This CDR3 contains 14 residues. Trimming took off 3 bases at V and 3 bases at J, with 11 bases between the two ends. This clonotype appeared a few times. Sequenced material: blood, either unsorted or a sorted T cell fraction (not recorded which). This TCR derives from a human donor who was either an allogeneic HSCT recipient or a stem cell or donor lymphocyte infusion donor (not recorded which). It is not recorded whose cells these are; they may come from a transplant donor. V usage is TRBV27 and J usage is TRBJ1-1; maybe TRBD1 (5 bases). For the CDR3, the DNA is TGTGCCAGCAGTTTTATGGGACGGGACACTGAAGCTTTCTTT. This encodes CASSFMGRDTEAFF.